Below, 2 T cell receptor beta chains from the same sample are listed, as sequenced in a study of T cell responses to AZD1222 COVID-19 vaccine (dated by TCRdb to 2020 to 2023). The library was made by the immunoSEQ multiplex PCR assay. TCRdb retrieved this table from immuneACCESS and kept in-frame rearrangements only. Not all clones are present; in checked studies, unresolved V genes account for under half, and no reason is known for the remainder. This sample gives 200,000 to 250,000 clones in total; around 93% of them show up just once. The ten largest clones add up to about 1% of the sample. The sample's time point, from its label and the paper: baseline before first vaccination. The intended sense of this specimen's treatment or condition label: meningococcal conjugate vaccine given as trial control. The input for sequencing was peripheral blood, taken on day 0 of MenACWY control vaccination. The receptors stem from an adult in good health.

In this sample, this clone turned up a few times. The rearrangement uses TRBV30 and TRBJ1-1; maybe TRBD1 (5 bases). Trimming stripped 4 bases from V and 3 bases from J, with 12 bases between. The CDR3 has 13 residues. Germline V gene data show CDR1 as GTSNPN and CDR2 as SVGIG (reference sequence). This CDR3 reads CAWNPQGYTEAFF. In DNA, the CDR3 is TGTGCCTGGAATCCCCAGGGATACACTGAAGCTTTCTTT.

The J gene is TRBJ1-1, the V gene TRBV6-5; no clear D. Trimming stripped 0 bases from V and 0 bases from J, with 8 bases between. The CDR3 is 15 residues long. Germline CDR1 reads MNHEY; CDR2 reads SVGAGI. CDR3 sequence (DNA): TGTGCCAGCAGTTACTCGAGATGGGTGAACACTGAAGCTTTCTTT. Translating gives CASSYSRWVNTEAFF.